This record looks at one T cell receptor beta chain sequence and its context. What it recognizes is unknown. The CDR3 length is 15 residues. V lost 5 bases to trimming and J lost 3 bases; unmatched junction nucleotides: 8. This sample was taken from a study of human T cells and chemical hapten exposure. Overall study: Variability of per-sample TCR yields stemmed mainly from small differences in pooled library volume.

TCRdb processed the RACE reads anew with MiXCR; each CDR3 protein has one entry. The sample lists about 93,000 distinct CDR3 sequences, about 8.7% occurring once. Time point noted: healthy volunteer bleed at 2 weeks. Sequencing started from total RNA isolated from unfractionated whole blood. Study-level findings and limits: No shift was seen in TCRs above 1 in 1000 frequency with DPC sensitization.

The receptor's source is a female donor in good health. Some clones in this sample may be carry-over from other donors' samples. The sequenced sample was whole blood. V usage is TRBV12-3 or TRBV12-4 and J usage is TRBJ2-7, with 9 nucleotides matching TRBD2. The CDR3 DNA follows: TGTGCCAGCAGTCCCTCTACTAGCGGGTTCTACGAGCAGTACTTC. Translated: CASSPSTSGFYEQYF.